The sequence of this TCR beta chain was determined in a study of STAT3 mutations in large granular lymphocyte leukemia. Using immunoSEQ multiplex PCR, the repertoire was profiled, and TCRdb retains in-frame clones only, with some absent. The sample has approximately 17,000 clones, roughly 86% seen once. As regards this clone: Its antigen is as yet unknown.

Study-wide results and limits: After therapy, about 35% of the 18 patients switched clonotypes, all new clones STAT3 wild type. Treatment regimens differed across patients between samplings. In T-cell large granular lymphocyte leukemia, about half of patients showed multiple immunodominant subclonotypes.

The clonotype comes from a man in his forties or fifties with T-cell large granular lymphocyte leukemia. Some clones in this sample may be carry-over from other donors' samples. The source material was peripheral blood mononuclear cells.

The CDR3 DNA follows: TGTGCCAGCAGTACCTCCGGGACAGGGGACTGGGAGCAGTACTTC. Residues: CASSTSGTGDWEQYF. This rearrangement joins TRBV7-9 to TRBJ2-7, with TRBD1 identical over 10 bases. The trim removed 6 bases at V and 7 bases at J, leaving 12 bases unmatched. This CDR3 region has 15 residues. Germline V gives CDR1 SEHNR, CDR2 FQNEAQ (reference sequence).